The rows below give T cell receptor beta chains drawn from one sample of a study of OX40 agonist ivuxolimab in advanced cancers. Libraries were prepared by immunoSEQ multiplex PCR; TCRdb keeps only in-frame clonotypes and omits some of them. The repertoire holds roughly 64,000 clones, with more than 80% as singletons. The input for sequencing was CD4+ or CD8+ T cells sorted from blood, taken in a trial of the OX40 agonist ivuxolimab. All receptors come from an adult with an advanced solid tumor such as melanoma, head and neck, liver or kidney cancer. Both conserved end residues are part of each CDR3. Each record gives: clone size, V gene, CDR3 length, J gene, D gene, CDR3 protein, CDR3 DNA. D genes are given only for firm matches. Clone size is shown for a subset of rows, as once, few, many or a class of expanded clone.

-	TRBV7-8	12	TRBJ1-2	-	CASSLVFRGYTF	TGTGCCAGCAGCTTAGTATTCCGAGGCTACACCTTC
-	TRBV10-2	14	TRBJ2-7	-	CASVTSRSSYEQYF	TGCGCCAGCGTTACCAGCAGGAGCTCCTACGAGCAGTACTTC
-	TRBV7-6	16	TRBJ2-3	-	CASSRAGPFPSDTQYF	TGTGCCAGCAGCCGGGCCGGGCCGTTTCCCTCCGATACGCAGTATTTT
-	TRBV19	20	TRBJ2-4	-	CASSPRPGLAPTGGKNIQYF	TGTGCCAGTAGTCCCCGCCCCGGACTAGCGCCGACAGGGGGCAAAAACATTCAGTACTTC
-	TRBV2	15	TRBJ1-5	TRBD1	CASRAQGVSNQPQHF	TGTGCCAGCAGAGCACAGGGGGTTAGCAATCAGCCCCAGCATTTT
-	TRBV18	14	TRBJ2-2	TRBD1	CASSPQGALGELFF	TGTGCCAGCTCACCACAGGGGGCCCTCGGGGAGCTGTTTTTT
-	TRBV7-3	13	TRBJ2-2	-	CASSLYATGELFF	TGTGCCAGCAGCTTATATGCGACCGGGGAGCTGTTTTTT
-	TRBV5-8	15	TRBJ1-1	TRBD1	CASSLFVGGYTEAFF	TGTGCCAGCAGCTTGTTCGTAGGGGGCTACACTGAAGCTTTCTTT
-	TRBV29-1	15	TRBJ1-3	-	CSVMTPKRSGNTIYF	TGCAGCGTGATGACTCCCAAGAGGTCTGGAAACACCATATATTTT
-	TRBV30	12	TRBJ2-1	-	CAWTGTRGEQFF	TGTGCCTGGACCGGGACAAGGGGTGAGCAGTTCTTC
once	TRBV6-6	12	TRBJ2-7	-	CATSGATYEQYF	TGTGCCACCAGCGGAGCCACCTACGAGCAGTACTTC
-	TRBV30	16	TRBJ1-3	TRBD1	CAWSVDRASSGNTIYF	TGTGCCTGGAGTGTCGACAGGGCCTCCTCTGGAAACACCATATATTTT
-	TRBV12-5	14	TRBJ1-2	-	CASGPSGGGYGYTF	TGTGCTAGTGGTCCTTCGGGGGGCGGCTATGGCTACACCTTC
-	TRBV18	16	TRBJ2-6	-	CASSPPYGSGANVLTF	TGTGCCAGCTCACCTCCTTACGGGTCTGGGGCCAACGTCCTGACTTTC
once	TRBV18	17	TRBJ2-3	TRBD2	CASSPRQTSGSTDTQYF	TGTGCCAGCTCACCCCGTCAGACTAGCGGGAGCACAGATACGCAGTATTTT
-	TRBV4-2	17	TRBJ2-1	TRBD2	CASSHTTGTSGSDEQFF	TGTGCCAGCAGCCATACAACGGGGACTAGCGGGTCGGATGAGCAGTTCTTC
-	TRBV28	12	TRBJ2-2	-	CASRANTGELFF	TGTGCCAGCCGAGCGAACACCGGGGAGCTGTTTTTT
-	TRBV5-5	15	TRBJ1-5	-	CASSLRLMGGQPQHF	TGTGCCAGCAGCTTGAGGCTGATGGGGGGTCAGCCCCAGCATTTT
-	TRBV5-1	15	TRBJ1-2	-	CASSLAGGTNYGYTF	TGCGCCAGCAGCTTGGCGGGGGGGACTAACTATGGCTACACCTTC
-	TRBV21-1	11	TRBJ2-1	-	CASSTHREQFF	TGTGCCAGCAGCACACATAGAGAGCAGTTCTTC
-	TRBV19	14	TRBJ1-1	-	CASSIRGLDTEAFF	TGTGCCAGTAGTATACGGGGGTTAGACACTGAAGCTTTCTTT
-	TRBV10-3	16	TRBJ1-5	-	CAISDRRLSGNQPQHF	TGTGCCATCAGTGATAGAAGGTTATCCGGCAATCAGCCCCAGCATTTT
-	TRBV12-5	13	TRBJ2-2	-	CASGASFTGELFF	TGTGCTAGTGGTGCCTCGTTCACCGGGGAGCTGTTTTTT
-	TRBV28	14	TRBJ2-1	TRBD1	CASLDRVIGNEQFF	TGTGCCAGCCTCGACAGGGTAATAGGCAATGAGCAGTTCTTC
-	TRBV18	12	TRBJ2-1	-	CASSPYSNEQFF	TGTGCCAGCTCACCGTATTCGAATGAGCAGTTCTTC
-	TRBV15	17	TRBJ2-1	TRBD2	CATSRGGVTSGSNEQFF	TGTGCCACCAGCAGGGGGGGGGTGACTAGCGGGAGCAATGAGCAGTTCTTC
-	TRBV4-2	19	TRBJ2-7	TRBD2	CASSRSPPLTSGGSYEQYF	TGTGCCAGCAGCCGTTCCCCCCCTCTAACTAGCGGGGGCTCCTACGAGCAGTACTTC
-	TRBV7-3	13	TRBJ2-7	TRBD2	CASSRGGSYEQYF	TGTGCCAGCAGCCGGGGGGGATCCTACGAGCAGTACTTC
few	TRBV19	13	TRBJ1-2	-	CATRSLGDYGYTF	TGTGCCACCCGGTCCCTGGGGGACTATGGCTACACCTTC
-	TRBV27	12	TRBJ1-1	-	CASSFQGTEAFF	TGTGCCAGCAGTTTTCAGGGCACTGAAGCTTTCTTT
-	TRBV11-2	16	TRBJ2-3	TRBD2	CASRRLAGGLRDTQYF	TGTGCCAGCAGACGACTAGCGGGAGGTCTCCGAGATACGCAGTATTTT
-	TRBV2	11	TRBJ2-7	-	CASSEGYEQYF	TGTGCCAGCAGCGAGGGGTACGAGCAGTACTTC
-	TRBV6-1	14	TRBJ1-3	-	CASTWGGPGNTIYF	TGTGCCAGCACGTGGGGGGGGCCTGGAAACACCATATATTTT
once	TRBV18	13	TRBJ1-3	-	CASLPVSGNTIYF	TGTGCCAGCCTACCGGTATCTGGAAACACCATATATTTT
-	TRBV29-1	14	TRBJ2-3	-	CSVLLPGVTDTQYF	TGCAGCGTCCTACTACCGGGAGTGACAGATACGCAGTATTTT
-	TRBV7-8	13	TRBJ1-1	-	CASSLVRDGEAFF	TGTGCCAGCAGCTTAGTGAGGGACGGTGAAGCTTTCTTT
-	TRBV7-7	14	TRBJ2-2	TRBD2	CASSFREGTGELFF	TGTGCTAGCAGCTTCAGGGAGGGCACCGGGGAGCTGTTTTTT
-	TRBV18	16	TRBJ1-4	TRBD1	CASSPRDRGLMMKLFF	TGTGCCAGCTCACCACGGGACAGGGGACTAATGATGAAACTGTTTTTT
-	TRBV7-2	16	TRBJ2-5	-	CASSLGPRTLKETQYF	TGTGCCAGCAGCTTAGGTCCGAGAACGCTCAAAGAGACCCAGTACTTC
-	TRBV28	15	TRBJ1-5	-	CASSQHLLSNQPQHF	TGTGCCAGCAGTCAACATCTCCTTTCGAATCAGCCCCAGCATTTT
-	TRBV28	12	TRBJ1-5	-	CASSLRGQPQHF	TGTGCCAGCAGTTTAAGGGGTCAGCCCCAGCATTTT
-	TRBV29-1	10	TRBJ2-7	-	CSVGHSEQYF	TGCAGCGTTGGCCATTCCGAGCAGTACTTC
-	TRBV5-1	15	TRBJ1-1	TRBD1	CASSPELQGPTEAFF	TGCGCCAGCAGCCCGGAACTACAGGGGCCCACTGAAGCTTTCTTT
few	TRBV20-1	10	TRBJ2-7	-	CSANRYEQYF	TGCAGTGCAAACAGATACGAGCAGTACTTC